This is a list of T cell receptor beta chains from one sample in a study of blood T cell repertoires in COVID-19. The repertoire was sequenced with immunoSEQ multiplex PCR; TCRdb's copy has only in-frame clones and lacks some. The repertoire holds 290,000 or so clones, with around 91% as singletons. The sequencing input was PBMCs or T cells enriched from blood (not recorded which). Receptors were obtained from a woman under 30 with acute COVID-19. CDR3s include the opening cysteine and the closing phenylalanine or tryptophan. A D gene is named only where the DNA matches it firmly. Rows give clone size only sometimes, using once, few, many, or a class for an expanded clone.

- | TRBD1 | TRBJ2-7 | TRBV2 | TGTGCCAGCAAGGAACAGGGGGCCTACGAGCAGTACTTC | CASKEQGAYEQYF
- | - | TRBJ1-6 | TRBV27 | TGTGCCAGCAGACTTACAGGGTTTTTGGAGAATTCACCCCTCCACTTT | CASRLTGFLENSPLHF
few | - | TRBJ2-3 | TRBV7-9 | TGTGCCCTCAACCAGGGGACCACAGATACGCAGTATTTT | CALNQGTTDTQYF
- | TRBD1 | TRBJ2-7 | TRBV19 | TGTGCCAGTAGTATTACAGGGGGTGGAATCTACGAGCAGTACTTC | CASSITGGGIYEQYF
- | TRBD1 | TRBJ2-7 | TRBV19 | TGTGCCAGTACGGGACAGGGGCGGCACGAGCAGTACTTC | CASTGQGRHEQYF
- | TRBD2 | TRBJ2-2 | TRBV7-8 | TGTGCCAGCAGCTTCCGGGACGTATTGTCGGGGACTAGCGGGAACACCGGGGAGCTGTTTTTT | CASSFRDVLSGTSGNTGELFF
once | - | TRBJ2-1 | TRBV11-3 | TGTGCCAGCAGCCCGACAGGCGACTCCTACAATGAGCAGTTCTTC | CASSPTGDSYNEQFF
- | - | TRBJ1-4 | TRBV18 | TGTGCCAGCTCACCAAACTCCGAAAAACTGTTTTTT | CASSPNSEKLFF
once | TRBD1 | TRBJ1-4 | TRBV5-1 | TGCGCCAGCAGCCAGCGGACAGGGGATGAAAAACTGTTTTTT | CASSQRTGDEKLFF
- | TRBD1 | TRBJ1-1 | TRBV6-5 | TGTGCCAGCAGTTACCGGCTGAGACCGGGACAGGGGAAAGCTTTCTTT | CASSYRLRPGQGKAFF
- | TRBD1 | TRBJ1-5 | TRBV2 | TGTGCCAGCAGTGGAATCGACAGGGAGAGCAATCAGCCCCAGCATTTT | CASSGIDRESNQPQHF
few | - | TRBJ2-2 | TRBV9 | TGTGCCAGCAGCGTTTCGGTAGACACCGGGGAGCTGTTTTTT | CASSVSVDTGELFF
- | - | TRBJ1-1 | TRBV5-1 | TGCGCCAGCAGCCAAGATCGGGCGCGCGGGGGCGGCGAAGCTTTCTTT | CASSQDRARGGGEAFF
- | TRBD1 | TRBJ1-2 | TRBV7-2 | TGTGCCAGCAGCTTAGCGCGAAGGGGTGGGGACAGCTATGGCTACACCTTC | CASSLARRGGDSYGYTF
- | - | TRBJ2-3 | TRBV4-2 | TGTGCCAGCAGCCAAGGGTGGAGAAACACAGATACGCAGTATTTT | CASSQGWRNTDTQYF
- | TRBD1 | TRBJ2-3 | TRBV27 | TGTGCCAGCAGTGACCGGGACAGGGGTGGAGATACGCAGTATTTT | CASSDRDRGGDTQYF
- | TRBD2 | TRBJ2-7 | TRBV28 | TGTGCCAGCACCCAAAGAGCGGGAGCCAGCGAGCAGTACTTC | CASTQRAGASEQYF
- | TRBD2 | TRBJ2-2 | TRBV10-3 | TGTGCCACCAACTCCGGGACTAGCGGGCCCGGGGAGCTGTTTTTT | CATNSGTSGPGELFF